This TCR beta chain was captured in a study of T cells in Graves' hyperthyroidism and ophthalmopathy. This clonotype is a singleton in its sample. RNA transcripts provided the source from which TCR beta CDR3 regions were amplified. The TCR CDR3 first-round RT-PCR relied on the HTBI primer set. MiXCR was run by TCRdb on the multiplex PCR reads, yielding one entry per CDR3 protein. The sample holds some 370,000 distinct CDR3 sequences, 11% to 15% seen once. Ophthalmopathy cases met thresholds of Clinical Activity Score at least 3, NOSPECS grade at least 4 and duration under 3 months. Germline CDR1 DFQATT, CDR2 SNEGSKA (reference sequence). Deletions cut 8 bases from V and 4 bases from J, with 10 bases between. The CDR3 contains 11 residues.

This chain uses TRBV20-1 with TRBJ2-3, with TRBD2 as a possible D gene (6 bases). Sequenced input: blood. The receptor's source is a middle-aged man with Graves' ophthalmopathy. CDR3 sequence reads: CSLGLSDTQYF. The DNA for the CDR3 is TGCAGTCTGGGACTCTCAGATACGCAGTATTTT.